The 9 T cell receptor beta chains below come from one sample, sequenced in a study of blood T cells in healthy people across ages. A second PCR of roughly 7 to 11 cycles used a sample-barcoded 5' primer and a J-beta primer mix. TCRdb reprocessed the 5' RACE reads via MiXCR and lists one record per CDR3 protein. The top ten clones hold approximately 3.6% of a sample with over 500,000 distinct CDR3 sequences, about a quarter of them seen once. This sample also appeared in a second study, on T cells of mothers and their children.

Sequences were obtained from blood. The receptors originated from a boy aged 2-9 years in good health.

The CDR3 DNA sequence: TGTGCCAGCAGCTCTAGCGGGAGGGTACAAGAGACCCAGTACTTC. This codes for CASSSSGRVQETQYF. The chain links TRBV2 to TRBJ2-1, with 12 nucleotides matching TRBD2. The end of the DNA fits TRBJ2-5 better, so the J call may be wrong. CDR3 length equals 15 residues. Per the germline V gene, CDR1 is SNHLY and CDR2 is FYNNEI.

Notes on this clonotype: One base away lies a much larger clone, so this may be a sequencing read error. The chain employs TRBV28 and TRBJ1-2, with no clear D. From germline, CDR1 is MDHEN and CDR2 SYDVKM. The CDR3 is 14 residues long. CDR3 sequence reads: CASSPPGRGYGHTF. As DNA, the CDR3 is TGTGCCAGCAGCCCTCCCGGTCGGGGTTATGGCCACACCTTC.

The V and J genes are TRBV12-5 and TRBJ2-5; 9 bases line up with TRBD2. The assigned J gene may be wrong: the sequence end matches TRBJ2-1 better. The germline CDR1 and CDR2 sequences are LGHNT and FRNRAP. The CDR3 covers 17 residues. Here the CDR3 reads CASGLVKEGGRAHEQFF. The CDR3 DNA follows: TGTGCTAGTGGTTTGGTAAAGGAGGGCGGGAGGGCCCATGAGCAGTTCTTC.

This clonotype was seen a handful of times. This chain uses TRBV3-1 with TRBJ2-5; D remains ambiguous. The J call may be incorrect, as the DNA end agrees better with TRBJ2-7. This CDR3 is built from 15 residues. Germline CDR1 is LGHDT and CDR2 is YNNKEL (reference sequence). In nucleotides, the CDR3 is TGTGCCAGCAGCCCTGACTCATGGAGCTCCTACGAGCAGTACTTC. Its translation is CASSPDSWSSYEQYF.

The chain carries TRBV6-6 and TRBJ2-5, with 11 bases aligning to TRBD2. V dropped 2 bases and J dropped 2; count of bases not matched to a gene: 7. The CDR3 is made up of 17 amino acids. The germline gives CDR1 MNHNY, CDR2 SVGAGI (reference sequence). CDR3 residues: CASSYKTSGNVQETQYF. The CDR3 DNA is TGTGCCAGCAGTTACAAGACTAGCGGGAACGTGCAAGAGACCCAGTACTTC.

On this clonotype itself: The junction departs from the called germline gene at one end, perhaps through a read error. J is TRBJ2-1 and V is TRBV19; 8 bases fit TRBD1. Germline lookup yields CDR1 LNHDA and CDR2 SQIVND (reference sequence). The CDR3 is 16 residues long. In DNA form, the CDR3 reads TGTGCCAGTAGCATAGTGGACAGGGACCCCTACAATGAGCAGTTCTTC. This codes for CASSIVDRDPYNEQFF.

J is TRBJ1-5 and V is TRBV19, with D unresolved. The CDR3 totals 13 residues. CDR1 LNHDA and CDR2 SQIVND come from the germline V gene (reference sequence). Between the trimmed V and J ends, which lost 3 bases and 0 bases, there was a span of 3 bases. The CDR3 DNA follows: TGTGCCAGTAGTATGAATAGCAATCAGCCCCAGCATTTT. It specifies CASSMNSNQPQHF. Supplemented by reference TRBV19 and TRBJ1-5, the full variable domain reads DGGITQSPKYLFRKEGQNVTLSCEQNLNHDAMYWYRQDPGQGLRLIYYSQIVNDFQKGDIAEGYSVSREKKESFPLTVTSAQKNPTAFYLCASSMNSNQPQHFGDGTRLSIL.

The chain carries TRBV29-1 and TRBJ2-7; 9 bases align to TRBD2. CDR3 size: 12 residues. The germline CDR1 and CDR2 sequences are SQVTM and ANQGSEA. V was clipped by 7 bases and J by 5 bases; unmatched bases: 6. The CDR3 region has the DNA TGCAGCGCCGGGACTAGCATCCACGAGCAGTACTTC. Translating it yields CSAGTSIHEQYF.

J is TRBJ2-1 and V is TRBV21-1; the table's D call, TRBD2, was not checked against the DNA. TRBV21-1 is annotated as a pseudogene. This CDR3 has 14 residues. CDR3 sequence (DNA): TGTGCCAGCAGTACTAGCGGGAGTATGAGGGAGCAGTTCTTC. Translation gives CASSTSGSMREQFF.